Following are 28 T cell receptor beta chains from one sample sequenced in a study of response to subunit inactivated influenza vaccine. Each CDR3 protein gets one entry after TCRdb re-called the RT-PCR reads with MiXCR. The sample includes hundreds of thousands of distinct CDR3 sequences, approximately 11% of them seen just once. The sequences come from PBMCs from blood, collected about 40 days after vaccination. These receptors were taken from a man aged 45 to 65 who received an inactivated influenza vaccine.

The chain joins TRBV5-5 to TRBJ2-3, with a tentative D call TRBD2 (6 bases). The germline V gene has CDR1 SGHKS and CDR2 YYEKEE (reference sequence). The V and J ends lost 5 bases and 4 bases respectively, with 17 bases between them. The CDR3 consists of 15 residues. The CDR3 DNA reads TGTGCCAGCAGGTATACGACTAGTTACTCAGATACGCAGTATTTT. Residues: CASRYTTSYSDTQYF.

The chain is built from TRBV12-3 or TRBV12-4 and TRBJ1-5; 7 bases align to TRBD1. The CDR3 contains 15 residues. The V gene end was trimmed by 5 bases and the J gene end by 0 bases; junction bases not matched to a gene: 4. The CDR3 DNA sequence: TGTGCCAGCAGTAGGACAGGACTTAGCAATCAGCCCCAGCATTTT. Translating gives CASSRTGLSNQPQHF.

In this sample, this clonotype turned up a few times. The rearrangement joins TRBV6-2 or TRBV6-3 to TRBJ1-2; D possibly corresponds to TRBD1 (5 bases). This CDR3 spans 12 amino acids. Between the trimmed V and J ends, which lost 6 bases and 8 bases, there was a span of 13 bases. From germline, CDR1 is MNHEY and CDR2 SVGEGT. The CDR3 region is CASRGTWYGYTF. CDR3 nucleotides: TGTGCCAGCAGGGGGACCTGGTACGGCTACACCTTC.

The chain is built from TRBV20-1 and TRBJ2-3; D is unresolved. CDR1 and CDR2 (germline): DFQATT, SNEGSKA (reference sequence). Trimming cost V 6 bases and J 4 bases, with 17 bases left between them. This CDR3 has 14 amino acids. CDR3: CSAIRPESPDTQYF. The CDR3 DNA reads as TGCAGTGCAATCCGGCCAGAAAGCCCAGATACGCAGTATTTT.

This clonotype turned up a few times. The chain joins TRBV20-1 to TRBJ2-2; D remains ambiguous. The CDR3 has 13 residues. The V end was cut by 3 bases, the J end by 1 base, with 6 bases between. In germline, CDR1 is DFQATT, CDR2 SNEGSKA (reference sequence). This chain's CDR3 is CSASGLNTGELFF. DNA of the CDR3: TGCAGTGCTAGCGGGTTGAACACCGGGGAGCTGTTTTTT.

The chain couples TRBV3-1 to TRBJ2-3, with 9 bases lining up with TRBD2. This CDR3 is built from 17 residues. The junction had 10 bases not matched to a gene; V was cut back by 2 bases and J by 4 bases. CDR1 and CDR2 from the germline V gene are LGHDT and YNNKEL (reference sequence). In DNA, the CDR3 is TGTGCCAGCAGCCAATACCCGGGACTAGCTTTGGCAGATACGCAGTATTTT. Translating it yields CASSQYPGLALADTQYF.

The chain has TRBV4-3 and TRBJ1-4, with D possibly being TRBD1 (5 bases). The CDR3 length is 16 residues. CDR1 and CDR2 (germline): LGHNA, YSLEER. Trimming pared 1 base from V and 5 bases from J, leaving 14 bases between. The DNA for the CDR3 is TGCGCCAGCAGCCAAGTTACAGGAAAGGGGAATGAAAAACTGTTTTTT. Translated, it gives CASSQVTGKGNEKLFF.

This clonotype turned up a few times. The CDR3 region is CSADGQGIYEQYF. As DNA, the CDR3 is TGCAGTGCTGACGGACAGGGAATATACGAGCAGTACTTC. The chain employs TRBV20-1 and TRBJ2-7, with 8 bases that match TRBD1. The CDR3 has 13 residues. The V segment lost 5 bases and the J segment 4 bases; nucleotides outside the gene matches: 7. Germline V gives CDR1 DFQATT, CDR2 SNEGSKA (reference sequence).

This clonotype was picked up a small number of times. The CDR3 DNA sequence: TGCGCCAGCAGCTTGAGTGGCCCGATCCAAGAGACCCAGTACTTC. It is translated as CASSLSGPIQETQYF. The chain couples TRBV5-1 to TRBJ2-5; no firm D call. V lost 1 base to trimming and J lost 1 base, with 11 bases between them. CDR1 SGHRS and CDR2 YFSETQ come from the germline V gene. This CDR3 is 15 amino acids long.

The genes are TRBV3-1 and TRBJ1-1; TRBD1 aligns across 8 bases. After removal of 3 bases from V and 7 bases from J, the junction contained 4 bases not matched to a gene. The germline CDR1 and CDR2 sequences are LGHDT and YNNKEL (reference sequence). This CDR3 has 13 amino acids. CDR3 protein: CASSHQGAVEAFF. In DNA, the CDR3 is TGTGCCAGCAGCCACCAGGGGGCGGTTGAAGCTTTCTTT.

V gene TRBV6-2 or TRBV6-3 combines with J gene TRBJ2-4; 7 bases match TRBD2. Germline-derived CDR1 and CDR2 are MNHEY and SVGEGT. The CDR3 runs 15 residues. J lost 7 bases, V lost 2 bases, and 8 bases had no gene match. The CDR3 spells CASSYGGRETNIQYF. CDR3 DNA: TGTGCCAGCAGTTACGGCGGGCGGGAGACTAACATTCAGTACTTC.

A note on this clonotype: At one of its ends the junction is not consistent with the germline gene, which may arise from a read error. V gene TRBV4-1 combines with J gene TRBJ2-7; D gene unclear. Germline lookup yields CDR1 MGHRA and CDR2 YSYEKL. The CDR3 length is 13 residues. The CDR3 sequence: CASSQDRGTPQAF. As DNA, the CDR3 is TGCGCCAGCAGCCAAGATAGAGGAACGCCGCAGGCCTTC.

This clonotype showed up many times. A read error may produce the germline difference seen at one junction end. The J gene is TRBJ2-7, the V gene TRBV25-1, with 8 bases lining up with TRBD1. CDR1 is MGHDK, CDR2 SYGVNS, per germline. The CDR3 loop spans 15 amino acids. The CDR3 sequence: CASTLGGTGSHEQYF. CDR3 nucleotide sequence: TGTGCCAGCACCCTGGGTGGGACAGGCTCCCACGAGCAGTACTTC.

The CDR3 reads CASSLTAILSTGELFF. Written as DNA, the CDR3 is TGTGCCAGCAGTTTAACAGCTATACTGAGCACCGGGGAGCTGTTTTTT. V usage is TRBV6-5 and J usage is TRBJ2-2; D ambiguous. CDR1 and CDR2 from the germline V gene are MNHEY and SVGAGI. The V end was cut by 4 bases, the J end by 4 bases, with 16 bases between. CDR3 length: 16 amino acids.

The chain links TRBV12-3 or TRBV12-4 to TRBJ2-4; tentatively, D is TRBD2 (7 bases). This CDR3 is built from 18 residues. The germline V and J ends were trimmed by 0 bases and 1 base, with 16 bases remaining between them. The CDR3 protein is CASSLAVAGARAKNIQYF. CDR3 in DNA: TGTGCCAGCAGTTTAGCCGTTGCGGGGGCCCGGGCCAAAAACATTCAGTACTTC.

This clonotype has just a few counts. The CDR3 sequence is CASIPSATRGTDTQYF. CDR3 nucleotides: TGTGCCAGCATCCCATCGGCTACCCGGGGCACAGATACGCAGTATTTT. The genes are TRBV6-1 and TRBJ2-3; D is uncertain. The germline V gene has CDR1 MNHNS and CDR2 SASEGT. The CDR3 consists of 16 residues. The germline V and J ends were trimmed by 7 bases and 1 base, with 18 bases remaining between them.

The J gene is TRBJ2-5, the V gene TRBV28; 8 bases are a match to TRBD2. There are 14 residues in the CDR3. Germline CDR1 and CDR2: MDHEN and SYDVKM. V dropped 2 bases and J dropped 3; count of bases not matched to a gene: 2. The chain's CDR3 is CASSLPRGEETQYF. Here the CDR3 DNA reads TGTGCCAGCAGTTTACCGCGGGGGGAAGAGACCCAGTACTTC. The whole variable domain, remainder taken from reference TRBV28 and TRBJ2-5, is DVKVTQSSRYLVKRTGEKVFLECVQDMDHENMFWYRQDPGLGLRLIYFSYDVKMKEKGDIPEGYSVSREKKERFSLILESASTNQTSMYLCASSLPRGEETQYFGPGTRLLVL.

This clonotype was counted a few times. This chain joins TRBV5-1 and TRBJ2-1; 10 bases are shared with TRBD2. Germline CDR1 reads SGHRS; CDR2 reads YFSETQ. J was trimmed by 4 bases and V by 4 bases; bases with no gene match: 5. This CDR3 region has 15 residues. The CDR3, as DNA: TGCGCCAGCAGCCGTGGACTAGCGGATTACAATGAGCAGTTCTTC. Translated: CASSRGLADYNEQFF.

This clonotype was found many times. The chain is built from TRBV12-3 or TRBV12-4 and TRBJ2-7; D is unclear. V lost 2 bases to trimming and J lost 0 bases, with 11 bases between them. CDR3 size: 15 residues. The CDR3: CASSLQAGYSYEQYF. The CDR3 DNA reads TGTGCCAGCAGTTTACAGGCAGGCTACTCCTACGAGCAGTACTTC.

The chain recombines TRBV5-1 with TRBJ2-7; TRBD1 aligns across 11 bases. The CDR3 extends over 13 amino acids. The V gene's germline CDR1 is SGHRS and CDR2 YFSETQ. V gave up 7 bases and J gave up 6 bases; unmatched junction bases: 6. CDR3 nucleotide sequence: TGCGCCAGCTCAAGGGACAGGGGGTTCGAGCAGTACTTC. Translating gives CASSRDRGFEQYF.

The chain joins TRBV14 to TRBJ2-7; TRBD2 matches 8 bases. Germline CDR1 and CDR2: SGHDN and FVKESK. J gave up 5 bases and V 1 base, and 10 bases lay outside the gene matches. The CDR3 is 16 residues long. CDR3 amino acids: CASSQVAGGHRNEQYF. The CDR3 region has the DNA TGTGCCAGCAGCCAAGTGGCGGGAGGACACCGAAACGAGCAGTACTTC.

This clonotype was observed a few times. V gene TRBV6-2 or TRBV6-3 combines with J gene TRBJ2-1; D not certain. The V and J ends lost 2 bases and 7 bases respectively, with 6 bases between them. This CDR3 comprises 12 residues. Germline-derived CDR1 and CDR2 are MNHEY and SVGEGT. CDR3 amino acids: CASSYGENEQFF. As DNA, the CDR3 is TGTGCCAGCAGTTACGGAGAGAATGAGCAGTTCTTC.

The chain has TRBV5-1 and TRBJ1-1; 10 bases are a match to TRBD1. This CDR3 contains 18 residues. With 4 bases clipped from V and 1 base from J, the junction kept 13 bases outside the gene matches. Germline V gene lookup returns CDR1 SGHRS and CDR2 YFSETQ. CDR3 nucleotides: TGCGCCAGCAGCCCCGGCCAGACAGGGGGCTTCGGGAACACTGAAGCTTTCTTT. Translation gives CASSPGQTGGFGNTEAFF.

This clonotype was observed many times. This chain uses TRBV9 with TRBJ2-7; 9 bases line up with TRBD1. Losses at the gene ends were 0 bases for V and 2 bases for J; bases not matched to a gene: 0. The germline gives CDR1 SGDLS, CDR2 YYNGEE. The CDR3 contains 14 residues. DNA for the CDR3: TGTGCCAGCAGCGTAGGACAGGGGGCCTACGAGCAGTACTTC. This translates into CASSVGQGAYEQYF.

Notes on this clonotype: A read error may explain this, as a much larger clone is one base away. The chain recombines TRBV24-1 with TRBJ2-1; D is uncertain. The CDR3 consists of 13 residues. The V and J ends lost 1 base and 8 bases respectively, with 8 bases between them. Germline V gene sequence: CDR1 KGHDR, CDR2 SFDVKD. The DNA for the CDR3 is TGTGCCACCAGTGATTTTAGTGGGTATGAGCAGTTCTTC. Encoded protein: CATSDFSGYEQFF.

The gene calls are TRBV6-1 and TRBJ1-4; D might be TRBD1 (5 bases). The CDR3 is made up of 14 amino acids. V lost 7 bases and J lost 7, with 16 bases in between. The germline V gene encodes CDR1 MNHNS and CDR2 SASEGT. CDR3 sequence: CASTLRGQREKLFF. The CDR3 nucleotides are TGTGCCAGCACCCTTAGGGGTCAGCGTGAAAAACTGTTTTTT.

This clonotype was seen just once. The rearrangement links TRBV27 to TRBJ2-7; 8 bases are shared with TRBD2. Germline CDR1 MNHEY, CDR2 SMNVEV (reference sequence). The CDR3 totals 12 residues. With 7 bases clipped from V and 7 bases from J, the junction kept 6 bases outside the gene matches. This CDR3 reads CASNPPGGEQYF. CDR3 nucleotide sequence: TGTGCCAGCAACCCACCGGGGGGGGAGCAGTACTTC.

CDR3 coding DNA: TGTGCCATCAGGACGACAGGGGGCTACGAGCAGTACTTC. This codes for CAIRTTGGYEQYF. The V call is TRBV10-3, the J call TRBJ2-7, with 9 bases fitting TRBD1. The junction had 3 bases not matched to a gene; V was cut back by 6 bases and J by 3 bases. The CDR3 has 13 amino acids. Germline CDR1 and CDR2: ENHRY and SYGVKD.